This T cell receptor beta chain was obtained from a study of human T cells and chemical hapten exposure. Turning to the study itself: The patch tests put 0.01% DPC on the skin of the upper back and were read 6 days later.

Time point: patch test 1, 2 weeks after DPC sensitization. The treatment is: therapeutic diphenylcyclopropenone sensitization with weekly scalp DPC. TCRdb redid the calling of the RACE reads with MiXCR, one entry per CDR3 protein. The table records 180,000 or so distinct CDR3 sequences, about 14% of them present only once. Whole-study results and caveats: TCRs exceeding 1 in 1000 frequency stayed unchanged with DPC sensitization. Expanded TCR counts at PT1 went up together with patch test score, a positive correlation.

This clonotype was counted between two and nine times. Its antigen is unknown. The ends were cut back, 6 bases at V and 2 bases at J, with 11 bases in the middle. The CDR3 loop spans 14 amino acids. Germline CDR1 MNHEY, CDR2 SVGAGI. The TCR was taken from a woman aged 25 to 45 with alopecia areata. Some clones in this sample may be carry-over from other donors' samples. The chain links TRBV6-5 to TRBJ1-5; TRBD1 might be the D (5 bases). Sequenced here: whole blood, sampled in connection with sensitization to the hapten diphenylcyclopropenone (DPC). The CDR3: CASSIQAGNQPQHF. In DNA, the CDR3 is TGTGCCAGCAGCATACAGGCAGGCAATCAGCCCCAGCATTTT.